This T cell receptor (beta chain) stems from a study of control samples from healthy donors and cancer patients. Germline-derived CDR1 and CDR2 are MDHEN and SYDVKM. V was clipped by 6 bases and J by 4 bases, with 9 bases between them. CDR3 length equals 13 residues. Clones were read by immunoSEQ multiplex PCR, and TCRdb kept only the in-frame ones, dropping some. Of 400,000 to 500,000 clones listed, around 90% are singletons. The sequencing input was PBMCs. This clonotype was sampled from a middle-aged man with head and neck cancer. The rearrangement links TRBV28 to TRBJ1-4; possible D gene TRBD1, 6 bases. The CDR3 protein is CASRRDINEKLFF. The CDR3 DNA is TGTGCCAGCAGAAGGGACATTAATGAAAAACTGTTTTTT. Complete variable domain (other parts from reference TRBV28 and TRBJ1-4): DVKVTQSSRYLVKRTGEKVFLECVQDMDHENMFWYRQDPGLGLRLIYFSYDVKMKEKGDIPEGYSVSREKKERFSLILESASTNQTSMYLCASRRDINEKLFFGSGTQLSVL.